This TCR beta chain stems from a study of breast tumors, draining lymph nodes, adjacent tissues. The CDR3 length is 13 residues. Germline V CDR1 and CDR2: MNHNS, SASEGT. Losses at the gene ends were 6 bases for V and 5 bases for J; bases not matched to a gene: 3. This clonotype was picked up many times. Via MiXCR, TCRdb re-called the multiplex PCR reads, giving one row per CDR3 protein. Of about 94,000 distinct CDR3 sequences listed, approximately 30% are singletons. The lymph nodes were axillary draining lymph nodes from breast cancer patients. The sequencing input was axillary lymph node tissue. The chain links TRBV6-1 to TRBJ2-5, with 10 bases that match TRBD1. The origin of this receptor is a female donor with breast cancer. Some clones in this sample may be carry-over from other donors' samples. CDR3: CASRWTGGETQYF. CDR3 bases: TGTGCCAGCAGATGGACAGGGGGGGAGACCCAGTACTTC.